The TCR beta chain under discussion was sequenced for a study of regulatory T cells in long-lasting Graves disease. Whole-study findings and limits: Among samples with persistent disease, TRBV28, TRBJ1-2 and TRBJ2-5 were favored.

Investigators prepared the TCR beta libraries by applying iRepertoire HTBI primers and Arm-PCR of CDR3 regions. TCRdb ran MiXCR on the multiplex PCR reads and lists one entry per CDR3 protein. The sample lists about 430,000 distinct CDR3 sequences; around 23% were seen once. The CDR3 has 15 amino acids. The V gene lost 6 bases and the J gene lost 0 bases, with 11 bases spanning the gap. From germline, CDR1 is MNHNS and CDR2 SASEGT. In the case of this clonotype: What it recognizes is unknown.

Described time point: persistent/refractory GD, antithyroid drugs over 5 years with positive TRAb. Extracted RNA from PBMCs served as the source of the TCR library. The source was peripheral blood mononuclear cells (PBMCs), collected when the disease was refractory, from a patient treated with antithyroid drugs. The receptor was derived from a female donor with Graves disease. The chain joins TRBV6-1 to TRBJ2-2, with no clear D. The CDR3 loop is CASSAEYSNTGELFF. The CDR3 bases are TGTGCCAGCAGCGCGGAGTATTCGAACACCGGGGAGCTGTTTTTT.